Sequencing of this T cell receptor beta chain was carried out in a study of breast tumors, draining lymph nodes, adjacent tissues. General study results and limits: Tumors had less TCR diversity than lymph nodes, more than nontumor tissue. Luminal-like breast cancer showed significantly higher tumor–nontumor repertoire similarity than basal-like. Most tumor T cells seemingly derive from lymph node, then expand in tumor.

TCRdb ran MiXCR on the multiplex PCR reads and lists one entry per CDR3 protein. The sample shows approximately 180,000 distinct CDR3 sequences, around 33% of them seen only once. This clonotype was seen ten or more times. The antigen is not known. The lymph nodes were axillary draining lymph nodes from breast cancer patients. With 6 bases clipped from V and 3 bases from J, the junction kept 5 bases outside the gene matches. CDR1 MNHEY and CDR2 SMNVEV come from the germline V gene (reference sequence). The CDR3 covers 14 residues. The rearrangement uses TRBV27 and TRBJ2-3; 8 bases line up with TRBD1. Material: axillary lymph node tissue. This receptor was obtained from a female donor with breast cancer. Some clones in this sample may be carry-over from other donors' samples. This chain's CDR3 is CASSQTGVTDTQYF. CDR3 in DNA: TGTGCCAGCAGCCAGACAGGGGTGACAGATACGCAGTATTTT.